Below are 2 T cell receptor beta chains sequenced from a single sample in a study of post-analysis software for immune sequencing data. Study-level results: Patients showed TRBV5-6, TRBV5-1 and TRBV20-1 among a handful of TRBV segments more frequent than in controls.

Unique molecular identifiers were built into the TCR beta cDNA libraries. TCRdb independently ran MiXCR on the PCR reads; one entry per CDR3 protein. The sample contains hundreds of thousands of distinct CDR3 sequences, approximately 38% of which appear only once. Which antigens these TCRs recognize remains unknown. Source material: blood. The receptors were sampled from a girl aged 5-17 years with multiple sclerosis.

The rearrangement links TRBV6-5 to TRBJ2-7, with TRBD2 matching 7 bases. Germline trimming cut 2 bases from V and 3 bases from J; bases unmatched to any gene: 10. The CDR3 sequence is 16 residues long. Germline values: CDR1 MNHEY, CDR2 SVGAGI. The CDR3: CASSYGGPGGGYEQYF. The DNA for the CDR3 is TGTGCCAGCAGTTACGGCGGGCCGGGAGGAGGCTACGAGCAGTACTTC.

The chain is built from TRBV20-1 and TRBJ1-1, with D unresolved. Trimming cost V 3 bases and J 6 bases, with 14 bases left between them. The CDR3 spans 13 residues. The germline V gene encodes CDR1 DFQATT and CDR2 SNEGSKA (reference sequence). The CDR3 bases are TGCAGTGCTAGGTCCGACCCTGTGCCTGAAGCTTTCTTT. It specifies CSARSDPVPEAFF.